What follows describes a single T cell receptor (beta chain). The data were taken from a study of OX40 agonist ivuxolimab in advanced cancers. Whole-study context: Ivuxolimab is a fully human IgG2 antibody that activates OX40 (CD134).

Libraries were prepared by immunoSEQ multiplex PCR; TCRdb keeps only in-frame clonotypes and omits some of them. The table lists about 79,000 clones, more than 90% of them singletons. The sample consisted of CD4+ or CD8+ T cells sorted from blood, taken in a trial of the OX40 agonist ivuxolimab. The receptor was derived from an adult with an advanced solid tumor such as melanoma, head and neck, liver or kidney cancer.

The CDR3, as DNA: TGTGCCAGCAGTGGACAGGGGGCGATCTATGGCTACACCTTC. Protein product: CASSGQGAIYGYTF. The rearrangement links TRBV6-6 to TRBJ1-2; 11 nucleotides line up with TRBD1. Germline V gives CDR1 MNHNY, CDR2 SVGAGI (reference sequence). With 5 bases clipped from V and 4 bases from J, the junction kept 3 bases outside the gene matches. The CDR3 spans 14 residues.